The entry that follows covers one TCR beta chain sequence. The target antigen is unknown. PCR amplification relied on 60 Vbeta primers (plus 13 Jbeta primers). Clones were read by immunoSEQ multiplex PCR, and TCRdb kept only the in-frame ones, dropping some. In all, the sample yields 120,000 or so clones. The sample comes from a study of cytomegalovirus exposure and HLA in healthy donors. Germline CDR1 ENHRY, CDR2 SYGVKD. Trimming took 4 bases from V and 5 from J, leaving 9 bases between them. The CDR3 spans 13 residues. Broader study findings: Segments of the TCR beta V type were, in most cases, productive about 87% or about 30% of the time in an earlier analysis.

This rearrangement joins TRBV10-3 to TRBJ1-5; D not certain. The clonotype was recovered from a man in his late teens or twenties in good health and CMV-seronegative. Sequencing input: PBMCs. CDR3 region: CAISGTADQPQHF. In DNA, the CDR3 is TGTGCCATCAGTGGTACAGCGGATCAGCCCCAGCATTTT.